This T cell receptor beta chain came from a study of T cell responses to AZD1222 COVID-19 vaccine. Study-wide context: Second-dose groups at about 4 or about 12 weeks were pooled.

CDR3 length: 13 residues. Germline CDR1 MNHEY, CDR2 SMNVEV (reference sequence). Trimming took off 3 bases at V and 1 base at J, with 6 bases between the two ends. This clone has a single count. Using immunoSEQ multiplex PCR, the repertoire was profiled, and TCRdb retains in-frame clones only, with some absent. The table lists more than 150,000 clones, around 94% of them singletons. This rearrangement joins TRBV27 to TRBJ1-2; the D is unclear. This receptor was taken from an adult in good health. Sequencing was performed on peripheral blood, taken on day 0 of AZD1222 vaccination. DNA of the CDR3: TGTGCCAGCAGTTTTATCGGTAACTATGGCTACACCTTC. It codes for CASSFIGNYGYTF.